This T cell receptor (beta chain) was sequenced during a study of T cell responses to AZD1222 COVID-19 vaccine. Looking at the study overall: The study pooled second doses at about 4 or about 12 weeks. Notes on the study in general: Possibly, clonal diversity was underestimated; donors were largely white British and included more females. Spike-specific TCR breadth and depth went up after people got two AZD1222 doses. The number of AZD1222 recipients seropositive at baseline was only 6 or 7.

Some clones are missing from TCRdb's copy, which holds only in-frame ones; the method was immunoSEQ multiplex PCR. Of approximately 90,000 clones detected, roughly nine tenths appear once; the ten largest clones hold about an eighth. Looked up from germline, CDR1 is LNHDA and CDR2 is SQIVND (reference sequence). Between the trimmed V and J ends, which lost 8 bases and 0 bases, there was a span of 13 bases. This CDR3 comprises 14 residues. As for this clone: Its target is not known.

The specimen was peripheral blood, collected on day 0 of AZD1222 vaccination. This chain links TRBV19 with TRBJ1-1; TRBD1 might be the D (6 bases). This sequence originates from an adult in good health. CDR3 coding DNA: TGTGCCAGTCGAACAGGGCACATGAACACTGAAGCTTTCTTT. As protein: CASRTGHMNTEAFF.